These 31 T cell receptor beta chains originate from one sample sequenced in a study of cytomegalovirus exposure and HLA in healthy donors. The PCR contained 60 Vbeta and 13 Jbeta primers. Sequencing was performed with immunoSEQ multiplex PCR; in TCRdb, only in-frame clones are kept and a portion is missing. The profile shows around 100,000 clones, around 72% of them singletons. The sample was PBMCs. The source is a male donor in good health and CMV-seropositive.

This sequence joins TRBV7-9 and TRBJ1-6, with 8 bases matching TRBD1. Germline lookup yields CDR1 SEHNR and CDR2 FQNEAQ (reference sequence). This CDR3 has 15 residues. The trim removed 2 bases at V and 8 bases at J, leaving 5 bases unmatched. This CDR3 is CASSLSTGGDSPLHF. CDR3 nucleotides: TGTGCCAGCAGCTTAAGTACAGGGGGGGATTCACCCCTCCACTTT.

The chain employs TRBV6-6 and TRBJ1-2; 7 bases are a match to TRBD1. The CDR3 contains 12 residues. V trimming: 10 bases; J trimming: 8 bases; junction bases outside the gene matches: 10. Germline CDR1 MNHNY, CDR2 SVGAGI (reference sequence). The CDR3 region has the DNA TGTGCCACCCGACCGACAGGGTCCGGCTACACCTTC. It encodes CATRPTGSGYTF.

V usage is TRBV7-8 and J usage is TRBJ1-4; TRBD1 matches at 10 bases. CDR3 size: 17 residues. CDR1 and CDR2 from the germline V gene are SGHVS and FQNEAQ. The V and J ends lost 4 bases and 7 bases, in that order; junction bases with no gene match: 12. This chain's CDR3 is CASSSLLTGTGVEKLFF. The CDR3 bases are TGTGCCAGCAGCTCTCTTTTAACCGGGACAGGGGTTGAAAAACTGTTTTTT.

The V and J genes are TRBV11-3 and TRBJ2-2, with TRBD1 matching over 8 bases. J gave up 7 bases and V 2 bases, and 9 bases lay outside the gene matches. Germline CDR1 reads SGHNT; CDR2 reads YENEEA. The CDR3 is 16 residues long. The CDR3 DNA reads as TGTGCCAGCAGCTTACGAGGACAGGGATGGAGCGGGGAGCTGTTTTTT. Translated, it gives CASSLRGQGWSGELFF.

The rearrangement joins TRBV7-2 to TRBJ1-2, with TRBD1 matching 7 bases. The CDR3 runs 15 residues. Unmatched junction bases numbered 6, after V lost 2 bases and J lost 3 bases. The germline V gene encodes CDR1 SGHTA and CDR2 FQGNSA. Here the CDR3 reads CASSLRIGTDYGYTF. The CDR3 DNA follows: TGTGCCAGCAGCTTAAGAATCGGGACAGACTATGGCTACACCTTC.

V gene TRBV6-5 combines with J gene TRBJ1-1; D unresolved. Looked up from germline, CDR1 is MNHEY and CDR2 is SVGAGI. The CDR3 runs to 13 residues. The germline V and J ends were trimmed by 5 bases and 6 bases, with 13 bases remaining between them. The CDR3 region is CASSRGRIAEAFF. DNA for the CDR3: TGTGCCAGCAGTCGGGGTAGAATCGCTGAAGCTTTCTTT.

The chain has TRBV19 and TRBJ1-5; perhaps TRBD1 as D (6 bases). Germline values: CDR1 LNHDA, CDR2 SQIVND (reference sequence). CDR3 size: 13 residues. Trimming removed 4 bases from V and 3 bases from J, with 7 bases in between. The CDR3 DNA sequence: TGTGCCAGTAGTAGGGACATCAATCAGCCCCAGCATTTT. Protein product: CASSRDINQPQHF.

The V gene is TRBV6-5, the J gene TRBJ1-1; D may be TRBD1 (6 bases). V was cut by 8 bases and J by 2 bases, with 12 bases left in between. The CDR3 totals 13 residues. Germline V gene data show CDR1 as MNHEY and CDR2 as SVGAGI. CDR3 coding DNA: TGTGCCAGCCGGGGCAGGGGCAACACTGAAGCTTTCTTT. Protein product: CASRGRGNTEAFF.

The chain is built from TRBV27 and TRBJ1-5; possible D gene TRBD1, 5 bases. Germline V lookup: CDR1 MNHEY, CDR2 SMNVEV (reference sequence). Trimming removed 4 bases at V and 0 bases at J, with 7 bases between. This CDR3 is 14 amino acids long. CDR3 protein: CASSYQGSNQPQHF. Here the CDR3 DNA reads TGTGCCAGCAGTTACCAGGGTAGCAATCAGCCCCAGCATTTT.

V and J are TRBV4-2 and TRBJ2-1; D not resolved. The CDR3 has 16 residues. Germline CDR1 LGHNA, CDR2 YNFKEQ. The V end was cut by 4 bases, the J end by 0 bases, with 13 bases between. The CDR3 spells CASSPRGRSSYNEQFF. The CDR3 nucleotides read TGTGCCAGCAGCCCCCGCGGCCGGAGCTCCTACAATGAGCAGTTCTTC.

The V and J genes are TRBV9 and TRBJ1-2; 8 bases agree with TRBD1. Germline V gene sequence: CDR1 SGDLS, CDR2 YYNGEE. This CDR3 has 14 amino acids. V lost 6 bases and J lost 6; bases outside the gene matches: 10. CDR3 region: CASTKSGGVNGYTF. Written as DNA, the CDR3 is TGTGCCAGCACCAAATCAGGGGGCGTCAATGGCTACACCTTC.

This chain connects TRBV7-9 to TRBJ2-1, with D perhaps matching TRBD2 (5 bases). This CDR3 is 17 amino acids long. Germline CDR1 reads SEHNR; CDR2 reads FQNEAQ (reference sequence). V was shortened by 5 bases and J by 5 bases, with 22 bases between the two germline ends. The CDR3 is CASSRIGVQRTNNEQFF. Written as DNA, the CDR3 is TGTGCCAGCAGCCGGATCGGGGTTCAGCGTACAAACAATGAGCAGTTCTTC.

This clone occurred a few times. V is TRBV30 and J is TRBJ1-5, with a weak D call TRBD1 (5 bases). V dropped 3 bases and J dropped 3 bases, with 12 bases sitting between them. The CDR3 has 14 amino acids. Per germline, CDR1 GTSNPN and CDR2 SVGIG (reference sequence). The chain's CDR3 is CAWRGDSANQPQHF. Written as DNA, the CDR3 is TGTGCCTGGAGAGGGGATTCGGCCAATCAGCCCCAGCATTTT.

The chain couples TRBV6-6 to TRBJ1-2, with a possible D match to TRBD1 (5 bases). Trimming removed 6 bases at V and 4 bases at J, with 9 bases between. Per the germline V gene, CDR1 is MNHNY and CDR2 is SVGAGI (reference sequence). The CDR3 extends over 12 amino acids. The CDR3 sequence is CASSFDSYGYTF. Here the CDR3 DNA reads TGTGCCAGCAGCTTTGACAGCTATGGCTACACCTTC.

This chain uses TRBV11-3 with TRBJ2-3, with 8 bases lining up with TRBD2. The CDR3 totals 16 residues. Germline V gives CDR1 SGHNT, CDR2 YENEEA. The V and J ends lost 1 base and 1 base, in that order; junction bases with no gene match: 4. This CDR3 is CASSLGTSGRTDTQYF. The CDR3 bases are TGTGCCAGCAGCTTAGGCACTAGCGGACGCACAGATACGCAGTATTTT.

The CDR3 nucleotides are TGTGCCAGCAGCTTAGTCCCGGCAGGGGACTACAATGAGCAGTTCTTC. This encodes CASSLVPAGDYNEQFF. The rearrangement links TRBV7-2 to TRBJ2-1; a weak D match, TRBD1 (6 bases). Trimming took off 1 base at V and 3 bases at J, with 13 bases between the two ends. The CDR3 covers 16 residues. Germline CDR1 is SGHTA and CDR2 is FQGNSA. Full variable domain (outside the CDR3, taken from reference TRBV7-2 and TRBJ2-1): GAGVSQSPSNKVTEKGKDVELRCDPISGHTALYWYRQSLGQGLEFLIYFQGNSAPDKSGLPSDRFSAERTGGSVSTLTIQRTQQEDSAVYLCASSLVPAGDYNEQFFGPGTRLTVL.

This clone was found a few times. The rearrangement links TRBV12-5 to TRBJ2-3; 9 nucleotides agree with TRBD2. This CDR3 comprises 14 residues. After removal of 6 bases from V and 3 bases from J, the junction contained 4 bases not matched to a gene. Germline V gene sequence: CDR1 LGHNT, CDR2 FRNRAP. CDR3 DNA: TGTGCTAGTGGGGGCGGGGGGGGAACAGATACGCAGTATTTT. Protein product: CASGGGGGTDTQYF.

The CDR3 region is CASRLGALGHEQFF. The CDR3 nucleotides read TGTGCCAGCAGACTGGGGGCGCTTGGGCATGAGCAGTTCTTC. The rearrangement uses TRBV6-6 and TRBJ2-1; possibly TRBD1 for D (6 bases). Germline assignment: CDR1 MNHNY and CDR2 SVGAGI (reference sequence). The length of the CDR3 is 14 residues. V was shortened by 6 bases and J by 8 bases, with 17 bases between the two germline ends.

The table lists this clone with a count of one. This rearrangement joins TRBV7-9 to TRBJ2-3; D is uncertain. Germline values: CDR1 SEHNR, CDR2 FQNEAQ (reference sequence). The ends were cut back, 1 base at V and 0 bases at J, with 11 bases in the middle. The CDR3 sequence is 16 residues long. The CDR3 sequence: CASSLELLYSTDTQYF. The CDR3 DNA sequence: TGTGCCAGCAGCTTAGAGCTGCTTTATAGCACAGATACGCAGTATTTT.

The gene calls are TRBV29-1 and TRBJ1-4, with no clear D. Trimming left V 8 bases short and J 6 bases short, with 16 bases between. Germline V lookup: CDR1 SQVTM, CDR2 ANQGSEA. The CDR3 covers 13 residues. The DNA of the CDR3 is TGCAGCTTCCGGGTCGGGAACTATGAAAAACTGTTTTTT. As protein: CSFRVGNYEKLFF.

This clone came up a few times. The CDR3: CAISVTARLSGANVLTF. CDR3 bases: TGTGCCATCTCCGTGACCGCCCGACTCTCTGGGGCCAACGTCCTGACTTTC. This chain links TRBV10-3 with TRBJ2-6; D gene ambiguous. In germline, CDR1 is ENHRY, CDR2 SYGVKD. V was pared by 8 bases and J by 0 bases, with 17 bases between. CDR3 length equals 17 residues.

The chain has TRBV5-5 and TRBJ1-2; D not resolved. CDR3 length equals 13 residues. The ends were cut back, 4 bases at V and 4 bases at J, with 11 bases in the middle. Per germline, CDR1 SGHKS and CDR2 YYEKEE (reference sequence). CDR3 in amino acids: CASSPPVLYGYTF. The CDR3 DNA is TGTGCCAGCAGCCCCCCGGTCCTCTATGGCTACACCTTC.

In its sample, this clone was seen a few times. The gene calls are TRBV5-1 and TRBJ2-2; possibly TRBD1 for D (6 bases). Trimming cost V 0 bases and J 4 bases, with 16 bases left between them. The CDR3 sequence is 17 residues long. Germline lookup yields CDR1 SGHRS and CDR2 YFSETQ. CDR3 loop: CASSLVSRGRVTGELFF. The DNA of the CDR3 is TGCGCCAGCAGCTTGGTTAGCAGGGGCCGTGTCACCGGGGAGCTGTTTTTT. Together with reference TRBV5-1 and TRBJ2-2, the CDR3 gives the full variable domain: KAGVTQTPRYLIKTRGQQVTLSCSPISGHRSVSWYQQTPGQGLQFLFEYFSETQRNKGNFPGRFSGRQFSNSRSEMNVSTLELGDSALYLCASSLVSRGRVTGELFFGEGSRLTVL.

J is TRBJ1-6 and V is TRBV5-5; 7 bases match TRBD1. Trimming at V came to 4 bases and at J to 4 bases, leaving 5 bases not matched to a gene. From germline, CDR1 is SGHKS and CDR2 YYEKEE (reference sequence). The CDR3 is made up of 15 amino acids. The CDR3 sequence is CASSVGQPYNSPLHF. For the CDR3, the DNA is TGTGCCAGCAGCGTGGGACAGCCGTATAATTCACCCCTCCACTTT.

This rearrangement joins TRBV6-6 to TRBJ1-2, with D unresolved. Trimming shortened V by 2 bases and J by 6 bases, and 16 bases separated the two germline ends. Germline V lookup: CDR1 MNHNY, CDR2 SVGAGI (reference sequence). The CDR3 is made up of 15 amino acids. In nucleotides, the CDR3 is TGTGCCAGCAGTTACACCCGTGTGGTCGGGGATGGCTACACCTTC. This translates into CASSYTRVVGDGYTF.

A single count supports this clone. V is TRBV6-5 and J is TRBJ1-6; D is ambiguous. The germline V and J ends were trimmed by 6 bases and 0 bases, with 9 bases remaining between them. Germline CDR1 MNHEY, CDR2 SVGAGI. The CDR3 spans 15 residues. CDR3 region: CASRKTSSYNSPLHF. The CDR3, as DNA: TGTGCCAGCAGGAAAACGAGCTCCTATAATTCACCCCTCCACTTT.

This sequence joins TRBV5-4 and TRBJ1-2, with a possible D match to TRBD1 (5 bases). Germline-derived CDR1 and CDR2 are SGHNT and YYREEE (reference sequence). The CDR3 length is 13 residues. Trimming pared 2 bases from V and 3 bases from J, leaving 8 bases between. The CDR3 is CASSFQGDYGYTF. The CDR3 DNA reads as TGTGCCAGCAGCTTCCAGGGTGACTATGGCTACACCTTC.

This chain joins TRBV5-4 and TRBJ2-7; D is uncertain. Germline CDR1 reads SGHNT; CDR2 reads YYREEE (reference sequence). CDR3 length: 13 amino acids. Trimming removed 0 bases at V and 1 base at J, with 5 bases between. The CDR3 DNA reads TGTGCCAGCAGCTTGGTCGGTTCCTACGAGCAGTACTTC. Its translation: CASSLVGSYEQYF.

V is TRBV15 and J is TRBJ2-3; 13 bases align to TRBD2. The CDR3 covers 18 residues. The V and J ends lost 1 base and 2 bases, in that order; junction bases with no gene match: 6. CDR1 is LNHNV, CDR2 YYDKDF, per germline (reference sequence). CDR3 sequence: CATSRGVGTSGDTDTQYF. The CDR3 DNA is TGTGCCACCAGCAGAGGCGTGGGGACTAGCGGGGACACAGATACGCAGTATTTT.

The chain combines TRBV6-1 with TRBJ2-7; 11 bases map to TRBD1. Germline CDR1 and CDR2: MNHNS and SASEGT. V gave up 7 bases and J gave up 4 bases; unmatched junction bases: 9. This CDR3 has 15 residues. DNA of the CDR3: TGTGCCAGCATGGCAAGGACAGGGGGCAGATACGAGCAGTACTTC. Residues: CASMARTGGRYEQYF.

The J gene is TRBJ2-7, the V gene TRBV28; no firm D call. CDR3 length: 13 amino acids. Trimming took off 3 bases at V and 2 bases at J, with 8 bases between the two ends. Germline loops: CDR1 MDHEN, CDR2 SYDVKM. The CDR3 is CASSFSVPYEQYF. In DNA form, the CDR3 reads TGTGCCAGCAGTTTTTCAGTCCCCTACGAGCAGTACTTC.